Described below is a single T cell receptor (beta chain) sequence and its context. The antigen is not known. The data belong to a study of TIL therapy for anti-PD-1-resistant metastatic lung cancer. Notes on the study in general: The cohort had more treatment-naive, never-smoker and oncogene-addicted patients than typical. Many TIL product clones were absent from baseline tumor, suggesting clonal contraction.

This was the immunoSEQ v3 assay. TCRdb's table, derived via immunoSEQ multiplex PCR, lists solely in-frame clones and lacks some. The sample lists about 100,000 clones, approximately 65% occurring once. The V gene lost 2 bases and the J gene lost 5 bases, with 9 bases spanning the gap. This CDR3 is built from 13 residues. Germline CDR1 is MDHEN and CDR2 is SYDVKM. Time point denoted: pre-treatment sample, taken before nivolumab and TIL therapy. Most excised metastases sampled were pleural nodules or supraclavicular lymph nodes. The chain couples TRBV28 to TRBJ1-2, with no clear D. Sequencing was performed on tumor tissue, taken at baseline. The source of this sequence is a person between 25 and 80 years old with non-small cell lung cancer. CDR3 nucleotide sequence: TGTGCCAGCAGTTTAACGGGCAGATATGGCTACACCTTC. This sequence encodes CASSLTGRYGYTF.